The 5 T cell receptor beta chains below were found in one sample sequenced in a study of cytomegalovirus exposure and HLA in healthy donors. Use of 60 Vbeta and 13 Jbeta primers characterized the PCR. Sequenced by immunoSEQ multiplex PCR; TCRdb stores in-frame clones only, minus some. The table lists about 120,000 clones, over 75% of them singletons. The sequenced material came from PBMCs. These receptors were obtained from a woman aged 18-29 years in good health and CMV-seronegative.

V usage is TRBV19 and J usage is TRBJ1-1; maybe TRBD1 (5 bases). CDR1 and CDR2 from the germline V gene are LNHDA and SQIVND (reference sequence). V was trimmed by 5 bases and J by 3 bases, leaving 16 bases between them. This CDR3 spans 15 amino acids. The CDR3 loop reads CASSSQGTGYTEAFF. CDR3 coding DNA: TGTGCCAGTAGTTCCCAGGGAACTGGTTACACTGAAGCTTTCTTT.

The chain carries TRBV9 and TRBJ2-5; perhaps TRBD2 as D (5 bases). V shed 2 bases and J shed 5 bases, with 16 bases lying between them. The CDR3 has 15 residues. Germline V gene sequence: CDR1 SGDLS, CDR2 YYNGEE. CDR3 amino acids: CASSVTGKGSETQYF. The CDR3 nucleotides read TGTGCCAGCAGCGTTACGGGGAAGGGTAGTGAGACCCAGTACTTC. Using reference TRBV9 and TRBJ2-5 for the parts outside the CDR3, the full variable domain is DSGVTQTPKHLITATGQRVTLRCSPRSGDLSVYWYQQSLDQGLQFLIQYYNGEERAKGNILERFSAQQFPDLHSELNLSSLELGDSALYFCASSVTGKGSETQYFGPGTRLLVL.

The chain joins TRBV7-9 to TRBJ1-2, with 9 bases identical to TRBD1. The junction had 5 bases not matched to a gene; V was cut back by 2 bases and J by 4 bases. CDR1 and CDR2 (germline): SEHNR, FQNEAQ (reference sequence). This CDR3 has 15 residues. The chain's CDR3 is CASSLTSGQGYGYTF. The CDR3 region has the DNA TGTGCCAGCAGCTTAACTTCGGGACAGGGCTATGGCTACACCTTC. Based on the CDR3 plus reference TRBV7-9 and TRBJ1-2, the full variable domain is DTGVSQNPRHKITKRGQNVTFRCDPISEHNRLYWYRQTLGQGPEFLTYFQNEAQLEKSRLLSDRFSAERPKGSFSTLEIQRTEQGDSAMYLCASSLTSGQGYGYTFGSGTRLTVV.

This clone came up a few times. This chain links TRBV7-2 with TRBJ1-4; 9 bases are shared with TRBD1. There are 16 residues in the CDR3. The germline gives CDR1 SGHTA, CDR2 FQGNSA. V shed 3 bases, J shed 2 bases, and the junction held 4 bases outside the gene matches. This CDR3 reads CASSFHRGLTNEKLFF. The CDR3 DNA reads as TGTGCCAGCAGCTTTCACAGGGGGCTCACTAATGAAAAACTGTTTTTT.

V is TRBV9 and J is TRBJ2-1; the D is unclear. Germline V gene sequence: CDR1 SGDLS, CDR2 YYNGEE. The V and J ends lost 4 bases and 9 bases respectively, with 14 bases between them. The CDR3 has 13 amino acids. The chain's CDR3 is CASSPKSSGEQFF. The CDR3 nucleotides read TGTGCCAGCAGCCCCAAGTCGTCCGGTGAGCAGTTCTTC.